This TCR beta chain was captured by sequencing in a study of shared clonotypes between healthy human individuals. Regarding the study as a whole: Naive subsets tended to show greater estimated richness than memory subsets.

Deep was the level used in running the assay. Original data processing: Junction-only sequences without quality scores were provided by ImmunoSEQ, so filtering was different. The repertoire was sequenced with immunoSEQ multiplex PCR; TCRdb's copy has only in-frame clones and lacks some. D and trimming come from the DNA, and the V and J calls and clone size come from that table. The repertoire holds about 2,200,000 clones, with under 95% as singletons. About this clone: Its antigen remains unknown.

Terminally differentiated effector memory CD45RA+ cells were left out of the naive CD8 fraction, which was CD45RO-negative and positively selected for CCR7. Deletions cut 8 bases from V and 2 bases from J, with 16 bases between. This CDR3 spans 15 amino acids. Germline V gene data show CDR1 as LNHDA and CDR2 as SQIVND (reference sequence). The sample comprised naive CD8+ T cells from PBMCs. The TCR originated in a man aged 18-30 years in good health. Some clones in this sample may be carry-over from other donors' samples. This chain connects TRBV19 to TRBJ1-3, with TRBD1 as a possible D gene (6 bases). In nucleotides, the CDR3 is TGTGCCAGTCGGGACATTCTTTTCACTGGAAACACCATATATTTT. This sequence encodes CASRDILFTGNTIYF. The complete variable domain, with remaining parts taken from reference TRBV19 and TRBJ1-3, reads DGGITQSPKYLFRKEGQNVTLSCEQNLNHDAMYWYRQDPGQGLRLIYYSQIVNDFQKGDIAEGYSVSREKKESFPLTVTSAQKNPTAFYLCASRDILFTGNTIYFGEGSWLTVV.